Sequencing of this T cell receptor beta chain was carried out in a study of cytomegalovirus exposure and HLA in healthy donors. CDR1 is MNHEY and CDR2 is SMNVEV in the germline V gene (reference sequence). The CDR3 contains 13 residues. Trimming removed 6 bases at V and 7 bases at J, with 13 bases between. Study outcomes and limitations: A later analysis by the authors found several of the most significant clusters apparently linked to common viral pathogens. In terms of immune exposure information, only CMV serostatus was available.

Comments on this clone: Its target is not known.

13 Jbeta primers and 60 Vbeta primers were used for the PCR. Method: immunoSEQ multiplex PCR; TCRdb's copy keeps in-frame clones and lacks some. The table records 110,000 or so clones, 70% to 80% of them present only once. Sequencing was performed on PBMCs. The sequence was collected from a woman aged 30 to 39 in good health and CMV-seropositive. The genes are TRBV27 and TRBJ1-3; D is undetermined. The CDR3: CASRHRERNTIYF. DNA of the CDR3: TGTGCCAGCAGACATAGGGAGCGGAACACCATATATTTT.